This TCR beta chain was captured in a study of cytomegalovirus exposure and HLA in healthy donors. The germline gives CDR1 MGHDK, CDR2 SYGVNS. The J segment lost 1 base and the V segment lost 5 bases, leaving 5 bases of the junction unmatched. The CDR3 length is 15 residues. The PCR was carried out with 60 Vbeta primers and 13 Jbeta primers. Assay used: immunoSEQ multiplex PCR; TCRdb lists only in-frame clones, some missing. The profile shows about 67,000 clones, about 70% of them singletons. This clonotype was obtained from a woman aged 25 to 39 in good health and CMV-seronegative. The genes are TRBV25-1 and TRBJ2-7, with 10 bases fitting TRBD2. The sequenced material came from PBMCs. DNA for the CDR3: TGTGCCAGCAGTAAAAGGACTAGCGGATCCTACGAGCAGTACTTC. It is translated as CASSKRTSGSYEQYF.